The 9 T cell receptor beta chains given below trace back to one sample, sequenced in a study of cytotoxic CD8 clonotypes in ibrutinib-treated CLL. Method: immunoSEQ multiplex PCR; TCRdb's copy keeps in-frame clones and lacks some. The table records more than 300,000 clones, about 80% of them present only once. The specimen was PBMCs, collected before ibrutinib treatment. These receptors were collected from a human donor with chronic lymphocytic leukemia.

This chain links TRBV4-3 with TRBJ1-2; a possible D gene is TRBD1 (5 bases). Per the germline V gene, CDR1 is LGHNA and CDR2 is YSLEER. Trimming removed 3 bases at V and 5 bases at J, with 16 bases between. The CDR3 runs to 15 residues. The DNA for the CDR3 is TGCGCCAGCAGCCATCGCCGGGACGCACCTTATGGCTACACCTTC. Translating gives CASSHRRDAPYGYTF.

This clone was detected only once. The chain joins TRBV29-1 to TRBJ2-7; D possibly matches TRBD1 or TRBD2 (5 bases each). V lost 7 bases and J lost 6, with 19 bases in between. This CDR3 has 13 residues. Per the germline V gene, CDR1 is SQVTM and CDR2 is ANQGSEA. In DNA form, the CDR3 reads TGCAGCGCCCGTCCAACCGACGGGACCGAGCAGTACTTC. It is translated as CSARPTDGTEQYF.

This sequence joins TRBV6-1 and TRBJ1-5, with D perhaps TRBD1 (5 bases). CDR3 length: 15 amino acids. V was shortened by 2 bases and J by 6 bases, with 14 bases between the two germline ends. Germline values: CDR1 MNHNS, CDR2 SASEGT. For the CDR3, the DNA is TGTGCCAGCAGTGAACAGGATGTAGGGGTTCAGCCCCAGCATTTT. Translated, it gives CASSEQDVGVQPQHF.

The chain carries TRBV7-7 and TRBJ2-5; no definite D call. The CDR3 spans 13 residues. The V end lost 1 base, the J end lost 5 bases, and 8 bases lay between the germline ends. Germline V gene lookup returns CDR1 SSHAT and CDR2 FNYEAQ (reference sequence). For the CDR3, the DNA is TGTGCCAGCAGCTTAGACCTTGGGGAGACCCAGTACTTC. It encodes CASSLDLGETQYF.

This sequence joins TRBV6-5 and TRBJ2-4, with D unresolved. Germline CDR1 reads MNHEY; CDR2 reads SVGAGI. CDR3 size: 14 residues. Trimming took off 0 bases at V and 3 bases at J, with 6 bases between the two ends. CDR3 sequence: CASSYSGSKNIQYF. The CDR3 coding sequence is TGTGCCAGCAGTTACTCTGGCAGCAAAAACATTCAGTACTTC.

The chain recombines TRBV5-4 with TRBJ2-3; TRBD2 matches 12 bases. The CDR3 is made up of 16 amino acids. The V segment lost 4 bases and the J segment 4 bases; nucleotides outside the gene matches: 7. Per germline, CDR1 SGHNT and CDR2 YYREEE (reference sequence). CDR3 coding DNA: TGTGCCAGCAGCATAAGACTAGCGGGAGCTTCAGATACGCAGTATTTT. Residues: CASSIRLAGASDTQYF.

V usage is TRBV2 and J usage is TRBJ2-7; D is uncertain. Trimming pared 2 bases from V and 4 bases from J, leaving 12 bases between. In germline, CDR1 is SNHLY, CDR2 FYNNEI. The CDR3 length is 14 residues. Written as DNA, the CDR3 is TGTGCCAGCAGTGAATTCGCAGTAGGGTACGAGCAGTACTTC. It is translated as CASSEFAVGYEQYF. Filled out from reference TRBV2 and TRBJ2-7, the complete variable domain reads EPEVTQTPSHQVTQMGQEVILRCVPISNHLYFYWYRQILGQKVEFLVSFYNNEISEKSEIFDDQFSVERPDGSNFTLKIRSTKLEDSAMYFCASSEFAVGYEQYFGPGTRLTVT.

This chain links TRBV10-3 with TRBJ2-7; either TRBD1 or TRBD2 may supply D (5 bases each). Germline assignment: CDR1 ENHRY and CDR2 SYGVKD. Trimming pared 6 bases from V and 5 bases from J, leaving 14 bases between. The CDR3 contains 13 residues. CDR3 amino acids: CAISPGPRDEQYF. The CDR3 region has the DNA TGTGCCATCAGCCCGGGACCCAGGGACGAGCAGTACTTC.

There are a few counts of this clone. The chain is built from TRBV6-5 and TRBJ2-1, with D hard to call. The CDR3 has 13 residues. Per the germline V gene, CDR1 is MNHEY and CDR2 is SVGAGI. V was shortened by 4 bases and J by 8 bases, with 12 bases between the two germline ends. The CDR3, as DNA: TGTGCCAGCAGTTCCTCGACGGTCCATGAGCAGTTCTTC. Its protein product is CASSSSTVHEQFF.